Sequencing of this T cell receptor beta chain was carried out in a study of beta chain features in type 1 diabetes. About the research overall: Examination spanned fewer than 140,000,000 sorted cells from all samples.

Notes on the study in general: There were fewer insertions and more deletions at the VDJ junctions of type 1 diabetes patients. When Type 1 diabetes patients were examined, their TCRB CDR3s proved moderately but significantly shorter in all four CD4+ subsets.

This clone was seen a handful of times. Its antigen remains unknown. CDR1 SNHLY and CDR2 FYNNEI come from the germline V gene. CDR3 length: 12 amino acids. The V end lost 4 bases, the J end lost 5 bases, and 8 bases lay between the germline ends. Sorting that relied on CD45RO/CCR7/CD25/CD127/CD95/CD27 yielded CD4+ naive, central memory, regulatory and stem cell-like memory cells. Expressed TCRB transcripts were sequenced, since all the RNA that had been isolated was reverse transcribed. The table came from immunoSEQ multiplex PCR; TCRdb's copy has only in-frame clones and leaves some out. The sample has about 650,000 clones, around an eighth seen once.

The sequence was obtained from a man aged 30 to 45 with type 1 diabetes. This chain connects TRBV2 to TRBJ2-5; TRBD1 is a possible D gene (5 bases). The source material was naive CD4+ T cells from blood. This CDR3 reads CASSAQGETQYF. The CDR3 DNA is TGTGCCAGCAGTGCGCAGGGTGAGACCCAGTACTTC.